This TCR beta chain was sequenced for a study of early T cells in non-severe SARS-CoV-2 infection. Trimming took off 5 bases at V and 3 bases at J, with 7 bases between the two ends. The CDR3 consists of 12 residues. Germline-derived CDR1 and CDR2 are SGHVS and FQNEAQ. This clonotype showed up many times. TCRdb called the 5' RACE reads again in MiXCR, with one record for every CDR3 protein. This table holds around 60,000 distinct CDR3 sequences, 20% to 25% found once. This sample comprised whole blood, obtained at baseline. The clonotype originates from an adult who was a healthcare worker with PCR-confirmed SARS-CoV-2 infection or an uninfected control (not recorded which). The V call is TRBV7-8, the J call TRBJ1-1, with unresolved D. The CDR3 nucleotides are TGTGCCAGCAGCCCCACCGACACTGAAGCTTTCTTT. Protein sequence: CASSPTDTEAFF.